This TCR beta chain emerged from a study of radiotherapy plus CTLA-4 blockade in lung cancer. Study background: Roughly 17% of patients responded objectively, and roughly 30% achieved disease control. Overall study findings and caveats: Once radiotherapy plus ipilimumab had been given, TCR clones derived from tumor expanded in blood.

CDR1 is LNHDA, CDR2 SQIVND, per germline (reference sequence). The V segment lost 2 bases and the J segment 6 bases; nucleotides outside the gene matches: 4. The CDR3 loop spans 16 amino acids. A remark on this clone: Its specificity is not known. Within the sample, other DNA sequences also encode this same CDR3.

Clones were read by immunoSEQ multiplex PCR, and TCRdb kept only the in-frame ones, dropping some. This sample has tens of thousands of clones, with approximately 70% found just once. The sequences come from peripheral blood, collected from a patient treated with radiotherapy plus ipilimumab. V usage is TRBV19 and J usage is TRBJ2-2, with TRBD1 matching 12 bases. This TCR was sampled from a human donor with non-small cell lung cancer whose response to radiotherapy plus ipilimumab could not be evaluated. CDR3 sequence reads: CASSIMGQGASGELFF. In nucleotides, the CDR3 is TGTGCCAGTAGTATAATGGGACAGGGGGCATCCGGGGAGCTGTTTTTT. Full variable domain (rest looked up from reference TRBV19 and TRBJ2-2): DGGITQSPKYLFRKEGQNVTLSCEQNLNHDAMYWYRQDPGQGLRLIYYSQIVNDFQKGDIAEGYSVSREKKESFPLTVTSAQKNPTAFYLCASSIMGQGASGELFFGEGSRLTVL.